Listed below are T cell receptor beta chains from one sample, sequenced in a study of blood T cell repertoires in COVID-19. The repertoire was sequenced with immunoSEQ multiplex PCR; TCRdb's copy has only in-frame clones and lacks some. The top ten clones hold approximately 1.8% of a sample with fewer than 600,000 clones, approximately 90% of them seen once. Material for sequencing was PBMCs or T cells enriched from blood (not recorded which). The source of these receptors is a middle-aged woman who had recovered from COVID-19. CDR3s include the opening cysteine and the closing phenylalanine or tryptophan. A D gene is named only where the DNA matches it firmly. Some rows mark clone size as missing; the rest say once, few, many or name a class of expanded clone.

CDR3 DNA	CDR3 protein	CDR3 length	D gene	J gene	clone size	V gene
TGTGCCATCAGGCTCACCGGGACTAGCACAGATACGCAGTATTTT	CAIRLTGTSTDTQYF	15	NA	TRBJ2-3	NA	TRBV10-3
TGTGCCAGCAGCTTGGCCCAGGGAAGCAATCAGCCCCAGCATTTT	CASSLAQGSNQPQHF	15	NA	TRBJ1-5	NA	TRBV5-6
TGTGCCAGCAGTCCCGGGACAGGCAAGGGACTAGCGGGGTACAATGAGCAGTTCTTC	CASSPGTGKGLAGYNEQFF	19	TRBD2	TRBJ2-1	NA	TRBV27
TGTGCCAGCTCACAGGACAGCCGCCAAGAGACCCAGTACTTC	CASSQDSRQETQYF	14	NA	TRBJ2-5	NA	TRBV18
TGCGCCAGCAGCCAAGATCTTCCTAGCGGGGTCACAGATACGCAGTATTTT	CASSQDLPSGVTDTQYF	17	TRBD2	TRBJ2-3	NA	TRBV4-3
TGTGCCAGCAGCTCCCAGGGGGCCCCTAACACTGAAGCTTTCTTT	CASSSQGAPNTEAFF	15	TRBD1	TRBJ1-1	NA	TRBV7-2
TGTGCCAGCAGCTTAGGACAGACCAACGGGGAGCTGTTTTTT	CASSLGQTNGELFF	14	NA	TRBJ2-2	NA	TRBV7-9
TGTGCCAGCAGCCGTAACTCGCAGAACACCGGGGAGCTGTTTTTT	CASSRNSQNTGELFF	15	NA	TRBJ2-2	NA	TRBV11-3
TGTGCCAGCAGCCAAGGCCTGGGGGGGCTACGGGACTATGGCTACACCTTC	CASSQGLGGLRDYGYTF	17	NA	TRBJ1-2	NA	TRBV3-1/TRBV3-2
TGTGCCAGCAGTTACTTCTACAGGGTAGGGGGCTACACCTTC	CASSYFYRVGGYTF	14	NA	TRBJ1-2	NA	TRBV6-5
TGTGCCAGCAGCTTGGGACAGATCCGCTCCTACGAGCAGTACTTC	CASSLGQIRSYEQYF	15	NA	TRBJ2-7	NA	TRBV5-6
TGTGCCAGCAGTTACTCGCGGACAGGGGCAGATACGCAGTATTTT	CASSYSRTGADTQYF	15	TRBD1	TRBJ2-3	NA	TRBV6-2/TRBV6-3
TGTGCCAGCAGCAAGTTAGCGGGGAGCTCCTACAATGAGCAGTTCTTC	CASSKLAGSSYNEQFF	16	TRBD2	TRBJ2-1	once	TRBV5-4
TGTGCCAGCAGCGAACAAAAGGGGTCGGGCGGCTACACCTTC	CASSEQKGSGGYTF	14	NA	TRBJ1-2	NA	TRBV7-9
TGTGCCAGTAGTCCCGCCCGGGTCAAATCAGCCAAAAACATTCAGTACTTC	CASSPARVKSAKNIQYF	17	NA	TRBJ2-4	NA	TRBV19
TGTGCCAGTAGTATTAGGGGCAACGTCCCCAGGGGCTACACCTTC	CASSIRGNVPRGYTF	15	NA	TRBJ1-2	NA	TRBV19
TGTGCCAGTAGGAGACTAGCGGGATACAATGAGCAGTTCTTC	CASRRLAGYNEQFF	14	TRBD2	TRBJ2-1	NA	TRBV19
TGTGCCAGCAGCTTTGGGACTACCTCCTACGAGCAGTACTTC	CASSFGTTSYEQYF	14	TRBD2	TRBJ2-7	NA	TRBV7-2
TGTGCCAGCAAAACACATACAGGGAACAATCAGCCCCAGCATTTT	CASKTHTGNNQPQHF	15	NA	TRBJ1-5	NA	TRBV28
TGTGCCATCAGTGGTTCAGAGGTGAACACTGAAGCTTTCTTT	CAISGSEVNTEAFF	14	NA	TRBJ1-1	NA	TRBV10-3
TGTGCCAGCAGCCAGCGGGGTCGGAACACTGAAGCTTTCTTT	CASSQRGRNTEAFF	14	NA	TRBJ1-1	NA	TRBV3-1/TRBV3-2
TGTGCCAGCAGTCCAAATCAGGGCTCTGGAAACACCATATATTTT	CASSPNQGSGNTIYF	15	NA	TRBJ1-3	NA	TRBV28
TGTGCCAGCAGCTTAGACTTCGACTCCTACAATGAGCAGTTCTTC	CASSLDFDSYNEQFF	15	NA	TRBJ2-1	NA	TRBV7-7
TGTGCCAGCAGCGATTCTAAGGGAGCCGGAAACACCATATATTTT	CASSDSKGAGNTIYF	15	NA	TRBJ1-3	NA	TRBV11-2
TGTGCCAGCAGCTTCCCCGGGGCAGATACGCAGTATTTT	CASSFPGADTQYF	13	NA	TRBJ2-3	NA	TRBV5-5
TGTGCCAGCAGAACCGAAGACAGGGCCGGAAGTGACTATGGCTACACCTTC	CASRTEDRAGSDYGYTF	17	TRBD1	TRBJ1-2	NA	TRBV25-1
TGTGCCAGCAGCCCGACCCCCCCTGCCGGGAGGGGGAACATTCAGTACTTC	CASSPTPPAGRGNIQYF	17	TRBD2	TRBJ2-4	NA	TRBV7-9
TGTGCCAGCAGCTCGGGGACTAGGGCTACAAATGAGCAGTTCTTC	CASSSGTRATNEQFF	15	TRBD2	TRBJ2-1	NA	TRBV5-4
TGTGCCAGCTCACCAGGAAATCCAGGGGCGCTTACCTTC	CASSPGNPGALTF	13	NA	TRBJ1-2	NA	TRBV18
TGTGCCAGCAGCAAAACCCGAAGCAGGGCGTCCTACAATGAGCAGTTCTTC	CASSKTRSRASYNEQFF	17	NA	TRBJ2-1	NA	TRBV6-4
TGTGCCAGCAAATGGGAGTCTCGGAATACGCAGTATTTT	CASKWESRNTQYF	13	NA	TRBJ2-3	NA	TRBV28
TGTGCCAGCAGCTCAGCTCGAGGGAACACTGAAGCTTTCTTT	CASSSARGNTEAFF	14	NA	TRBJ1-1	NA	TRBV5-4
TGCGTCAGCAGCCAAGGAGGGACAGGGGACAACTCTAACTATGGCTACACCTTC	CVSSQGGTGDNSNYGYTF	18	TRBD1	TRBJ1-2	NA	TRBV4-3
TGCGCCAGCAGAGGAGACACTGAAGCTTTCTTT	CASRGDTEAFF	11	NA	TRBJ1-1	few	TRBV5-1
TGTGCCAGCAGCTTAGGAACGGGAGCCTACCAAGAGACCCAGTACTTC	CASSLGTGAYQETQYF	16	NA	TRBJ2-5	NA	TRBV7-9
TGTGCCACCAGTGACCTGACAGGGGATAGCAATCAGCCCCAGCATTTT	CATSDLTGDSNQPQHF	16	TRBD1	TRBJ1-5	NA	TRBV24-1
TGCGCCAGCAGCCAAAATACAGGGGGCCACGACCCCTACGAGCAGTACTTC	CASSQNTGGHDPYEQYF	17	TRBD1	TRBJ2-7	NA	TRBV4-3
TGTGCCAGCAGTGAGGGGGGACAGGTCACAGATACGCAGTATTTT	CASSEGGQVTDTQYF	15	TRBD1	TRBJ2-3	NA	TRBV6-1
TGTGCCAGCAGCCCCTCCGTCGGGGAATATCAGCCCCAGCATTTT	CASSPSVGEYQPQHF	15	NA	TRBJ1-5	NA	TRBV7-2
TGTGCCAGCTCACCACCAGCGGGAGACACAGATACGCAGTATTTT	CASSPPAGDTDTQYF	15	TRBD2	TRBJ2-3	once	TRBV18
TGTGCCAGCAGTTACGTGGGGGGACAGCCCCAGCATTTT	CASSYVGGQPQHF	13	NA	TRBJ1-5	NA	TRBV7-2
TGCGCCAGCAGCCATGCGACAGGGGCGAGGGCTGAAGCTTTCTTT	CASSHATGARAEAFF	15	TRBD1	TRBJ1-1	few	TRBV4-3
TGTGCCAGCAGCCTACTGAGCTCTGGGGCCAACGTCCTGACTTTC	CASSLLSSGANVLTF	15	NA	TRBJ2-6	NA	TRBV7-9
TGTGCCAGCAGCCATCCTCGACAGAGCTCCTACGAGCAGTACTTC	CASSHPRQSSYEQYF	15	NA	TRBJ2-7	few	TRBV5-4
TGTGCCAGCAGCTCCCGGAAGGGGGGGAGTGGTGAAAAACTGTTTTTT	CASSSRKGGSGEKLFF	16	NA	TRBJ1-4	NA	TRBV7-8
TGTGCCAGCAGCCCTTACTTGAACACTGAAGCTTTCTTT	CASSPYLNTEAFF	13	NA	TRBJ1-1	once	TRBV9
TGCAGCGCCCGGGGGACAGGGGCCGGAAACACCATATATTTT	CSARGTGAGNTIYF	14	TRBD1	TRBJ1-3	once	TRBV29-1
TGCAGCGTTATGTCCGGGACAGGGTACACTGAAGCTTTCTTT	CSVMSGTGYTEAFF	14	TRBD1	TRBJ1-1	few	TRBV29-1
TGTGCCAGCAGTACACGGGACAGAGAAGCTTTCTTT	CASSTRDREAFF	12	TRBD1	TRBJ1-1	NA	TRBV12-3/TRBV12-4